A selection of T cell receptor beta chains follows, all from one sample in a study of blood T cells in healthy people across ages. TCRdb fed the 5' RACE reads into MiXCR, producing one record per CDR3 protein. Found here are fewer than 1 million distinct CDR3 sequences, under 45% of them singletons; the top ten hold roughly 19%. The sample taken for sequencing was blood. These TCRs come from a man in his sixties in good health. The CDR3 runs from the conserved cysteine through the conserved F or W. Fields, in order: clone size, D gene, J gene, V gene, CDR3 protein, CDR3 DNA. A D gene is named only where the DNA matches it firmly. The size of a clone is reported for some rows only, either as once, few or many, or as a class for expanded clones.

size: few
D: NA
J: TRBJ2-1
V: TRBV21-1
CDR3: CASSNPGGEYEQFF
DNA: TGTGCCAGCAGCAACCCAGGGGGGGAGTATGAGCAGTTCTTC

size: few
D: NA
J: TRBJ1-1
V: TRBV5-1
CDR3: CASSLATGLNTEAFF
DNA: TGCGCCAGCAGCTTGGCCACGGGGTTGAACACTGAAGCTTTCTTT

size: few
D: NA
J: TRBJ2-7
V: TRBV20-1
CDR3: CSARDGGLLYEQYF
DNA: TGCAGTGCTAGGGACGGGGGACTTCTGTACGAGCAGTACTTC

size: NA
D: NA
J: TRBJ2-7
V: TRBV7-8
CDR3: CASSRQEGSYEQYF
DNA: TGTGCCAGCAGCCGGCAGGAGGGGAGCTACGAGCAGTACTTC

size: few
D: TRBD1
J: TRBJ1-2
V: TRBV27
CDR3: CASSPGQGAGGYTF
DNA: TGTGCCAGCAGTCCCGGACAGGGGGCGGGTGGCTACACCTTC

size: few
D: TRBD2
J: TRBJ2-7
V: TRBV20-1
CDR3: CSAPAGLATHEQYF
DNA: TGCAGTGCTCCCGCGGGACTAGCGACCCACGAGCAGTACTTC

size: many
D: NA
J: TRBJ2-1
V: TRBV3-1
CDR3: CASSPAPQGYNEQFF
DNA: TGTGCCAGCAGCCCTGCCCCACAGGGCTACAATGAGCAGTTCTTC

size: few
D: NA
J: TRBJ2-3
V: TRBV7-9
CDR3: CAREVGDTQYF
DNA: TGTGCCAGAGAGGTGGGAGATACGCAGTATTTT

size: NA
D: TRBD1
J: TRBJ2-1
V: TRBV6-6
CDR3: CASSTQGTPYNEQFF
DNA: TGTGCCAGCAGCACACAGGGGACACCCTACAATGAGCAGTTCTTC

size: NA
D: TRBD1
J: TRBJ1-2
V: TRBV6-1
CDR3: CASTHASGQGFSYGYTF
DNA: TGTGCCAGCACTCATGCCTCGGGACAGGGGTTCAGCTATGGCTACACCTTC

size: NA
D: TRBD1
J: TRBJ2-7
V: TRBV12-3/TRBV12-4
CDR3: CASSLGTGILEQYF
DNA: TGTGCCAGCAGTTTAGGGACAGGGATCCTCGAGCAGTACTTC

size: few
D: NA
J: TRBJ2-2
V: TRBV4-1
CDR3: CASSQVSRGYTGELFF
DNA: TGCGCCAGCAGCCAAGTTAGTCGCGGATACACCGGGGAGCTGTTTTTT

size: NA
D: NA
J: TRBJ2-7
V: TRBV7-2
CDR3: CTSSSGHAGLEQYF
DNA: TGTACCAGCAGCTCGGGACACGCAGGCCTCGAGCAGTACTTC

size: NA
D: TRBD2
J: TRBJ2-3
V: TRBV6-1
CDR3: CASRAREGADTQYF
DNA: TGTGCCAGCAGGGCGCGGGAGGGTGCAGATACGCAGTATTTT

size: few
D: TRBD2
J: TRBJ2-5
V: TRBV28
CDR3: CASSSSGGPQETQYF
DNA: TGTGCCAGCAGTTCCAGCGGGGGCCCGCAAGAGACCCAGTACTTC

size: NA
D: TRBD2
J: TRBJ2-1
V: TRBV15
CDR3: CATSRDRTRIHRQFF
DNA: TGTGCCACCAGCAGAGACCGGACTAGAATTCATAGACAGTTCTTC

size: NA
D: NA
J: TRBJ2-2
V: TRBV29-1
CDR3: CSVTGPPAGELFF
DNA: TGCAGCGTCACGGGACCTCCGGCCGGGGAGCTGTTTTTT

size: NA
D: NA
J: TRBJ2-7
V: TRBV5-5
CDR3: CASRTAGNLRYEQYF
DNA: TGTGCCAGCAGGACCGCCGGGAACCTACGCTACGAGCAGTACTTC

size: NA
D: NA
J: TRBJ1-1
V: TRBV27
CDR3: CASSFLVNGEAFF
DNA: TGTGCCAGCAGTTTTTTAGTAAACGGTGAAGCTTTCTTT

size: few
D: NA
J: TRBJ2-1
V: TRBV9
CDR3: CASSVGQGGFSYNEQFF
DNA: TGTGCCAGCAGCGTAGGGCAGGGGGGTTTCTCCTACAATGAGCAGTTCTTC

size: NA
D: TRBD2
J: TRBJ2-5
V: TRBV27
CDR3: CASSRKRGGRETQYF
DNA: TGTGCCAGCAGTCGCAAGCGGGGGGGCCGGGAGACCCAGTACTTC

size: few
D: TRBD1
J: TRBJ1-2
V: TRBV13
CDR3: CASSSGTGRGYTF
DNA: TGTGCCAGCAGCTCCGGGACAGGGCGTGGCTACACCTTC

size: NA
D: TRBD1
J: TRBJ1-1
V: TRBV12-3/TRBV12-4
CDR3: CASRRQGYTEAFF
DNA: TGTGCCAGCAGACGACAGGGGTACACTGAAGCTTTCTTT

size: NA
D: TRBD2
J: TRBJ2-3
V: TRBV7-2
CDR3: CASSPSRGGRTDTQYF
DNA: TGTGCCAGCAGCCCGTCGCGGGGGGGCCGGACAGATACGCAGTATTTT

size: NA
D: NA
J: TRBJ1-2
V: TRBV29-1
CDR3: CSVEDPRTDGYTF
DNA: TGCAGCGTTGAAGACCCAAGGACCGACGGCTACACCTTC

size: few
D: NA
J: TRBJ2-1
V: TRBV29-1
CDR3: CSVPLSAGGMATSYNEQFF
DNA: TGCAGCGTCCCCCTGTCGGCAGGCGGTATGGCAACCTCCTACAATGAGCAGTTCTTC

size: NA
D: TRBD2
J: TRBJ2-5
V: TRBV9
CDR3: CTSSVGAGSQETQYF
DNA: TGTACCAGCAGCGTAGGAGCGGGGAGCCAAGAGACCCAGTACTTC

size: NA
D: NA
J: TRBJ2-7
V: TRBV5-6
CDR3: CASSTSDRAYEQYF
DNA: TGTGCCAGCTCTACTTCGGACAGAGCTTACGAGCAGTACTTC

size: NA
D: NA
J: TRBJ2-1
V: TRBV6-5
CDR3: CASSYAQGFGQWEQFF
DNA: TGTGCCAGCAGTTACGCACAGGGTTTTGGACAATGGGAGCAGTTCTTC

size: few
D: NA
J: TRBJ2-7
V: TRBV6-1
CDR3: CASSEGRTYEQYF
DNA: TGTGCCAGCAGTGAAGGTCGTACCTACGAGCAGTACTTC

size: once
D: TRBD1
J: TRBJ1-1
V: TRBV5-1
CDR3: CASSPAGGYTEAFF
DNA: TGCGCCAGCAGCCCCGCAGGGGGATATACTGAAGCTTTCTTT

size: few
D: TRBD1
J: TRBJ2-6
V: TRBV9
CDR3: CASSETGDIRSGANVLTF
DNA: TGTGCCAGCAGCGAAACAGGGGATATCAGATCGGGGGCCAACGTCCTGACTTTC

size: few
D: TRBD1
J: TRBJ1-2
V: TRBV6-5
CDR3: CASSYSPQGVGYTF
DNA: TGTGCCAGCAGTTACTCACCCCAGGGGGTTGGCTACACCTTC

size: once
D: TRBD2
J: TRBJ2-7
V: TRBV2
CDR3: CASRTGLAGISYNEQYF
DNA: TGTGCCAGCAGAACGGGACTAGCGGGGATCTCCTACAATGAGCAGTACTTC

size: few
D: TRBD2
J: TRBJ2-7
V: TRBV2
CDR3: CASSELAGVNYEQYF
DNA: TGTGCCAGCAGTGAGCTGGCGGGGGTGAACTACGAGCAGTACTTC

size: NA
D: NA
J: TRBJ2-3
V: TRBV4-3
CDR3: CASKARLERDTQYF
DNA: TGCGCCAGCAAGGCGAGACTAGAACGGGATACGCAGTATTTT

size: NA
D: TRBD1
J: TRBJ2-5
V: TRBV6-2/TRBV6-3
CDR3: CASSLNRGPPQETQYF
DNA: TGTGCCAGCAGTCTTAACAGGGGACCCCCTCAAGAGACCCAGTACTTC

size: NA
D: NA
J: TRBJ2-3
V: TRBV20-1
CDR3: CSASWRVGTDTQYF
DNA: TGCAGTGCTAGCTGGAGGGTGGGCACAGATACGCAGTATTTT

size: NA
D: NA
J: TRBJ2-4
V: TRBV2
CDR3: CASSSGPPVAKNIQYF
DNA: TGTGCCAGCAGTTCTGGACCCCCGGTGGCCAAAAACATTCAGTACTTC

size: NA
D: NA
J: TRBJ1-6
V: TRBV14
CDR3: CTSGQDPGMNSPLHF
DNA: TGTACCAGCGGCCAAGACCCAGGAATGAATTCACCCCTCCACTTT

size: NA
D: TRBD1
J: TRBJ1-5
V: TRBV7-2
CDR3: CASSSGTGWDQPQHF
DNA: TGTGCCAGCAGCTCCGGGACAGGGTGGGATCAGCCCCAGCATTTT

size: NA
D: NA
J: TRBJ2-1
V: TRBV3-1
CDR3: CASSHEGVSPSSYNEQFF
DNA: TGTGCCAGCAGCCACGAGGGGGTCTCCCCCAGCTCCTACAATGAGCAGTTCTTC